Each of the 14 T cell receptor beta chains below was sequenced from the same sample in a study of blood T cell repertoires in COVID-19. Assay used: immunoSEQ multiplex PCR; TCRdb lists only in-frame clones, some missing. Among nearly 55,000 clones listed, over 70% were seen once. Sample: peripheral blood. These receptors originate from a human donor with active or convalescent COVID-19. The donor label of this sample is uncertain.

The chain uses TRBV3-1 (or the pseudogene TRBV3-2) and TRBJ2-7; TRBD1 aligns across 10 bases. V lost 4 bases, J lost 1 base, and 7 bases stayed unmatched. CDR1 and CDR2 (germline): LGHDT, YNNKEL (reference sequence). The length of the CDR3 is 16 residues. CDR3 nucleotides: TGTGCCAGCAGCCCCCGGGACAGGGGTTCTTCCTACGAGCAGTACTTC. The encoded protein is CASSPRDRGSSYEQYF.

The J gene is TRBJ2-1, the V gene TRBV11-1, with D perhaps matching TRBD2 (6 bases). There are 15 residues in the CDR3. Germline CDR1 is SGHAT and CDR2 is FQDESV (reference sequence). V gave up 3 bases and J gave up 3 bases, with 12 bases separating them. The CDR3 region is CASSLGGLVYNEQFF. CDR3 nucleotide sequence: TGTGCCAGCAGCTTGGGGGGACTTGTCTACAATGAGCAGTTCTTC.

In DNA form, the CDR3 reads TGTGCCAGCAGCGCAGCTGAAACTATGAACACTGAAGCTTTCTTT. Its translation is CASSAAETMNTEAFF. The V and J genes are TRBV5-4 and TRBJ1-1, with D unresolved. The V end was cut by 4 bases, the J end by 0 bases, with 13 bases between. Germline V gene lookup returns CDR1 SGHNT and CDR2 YYREEE (reference sequence). This CDR3 contains 15 residues.

V is TRBV5-1 and J is TRBJ2-4; the D is unclear. The CDR3 has 15 amino acids. The germline V gene encodes CDR1 SGHRS and CDR2 YFSETQ. The V and J ends lost 0 bases and 4 bases respectively, with 11 bases between them. The CDR3, as DNA: TGCGCCAGCAGCTTGGTAGAGACTGGAAAAAACATTCAGTACTTC. As protein: CASSLVETGKNIQYF.

The rearrangement uses TRBV28 and TRBJ1-2; weak D call: TRBD1 (5 bases). This CDR3 is 14 amino acids long. CDR1 and CDR2 (germline): MDHEN, SYDVKM. Trimming removed 2 bases from V and 1 base from J, with 8 bases in between. CDR3 coding DNA: TGTGCCAGCAGTTTACAGGGCGTTAACTATGGCTACACCTTC. It specifies CASSLQGVNYGYTF.

This clone was counted between two and nine times. The chain recombines TRBV7-2 with TRBJ1-2, with 7 bases fitting TRBD1. Germline V gene data show CDR1 as SGHTA and CDR2 as FQGNSA. The CDR3 is 14 residues long. V shed 5 bases and J 8 bases; nucleotides not matched to a gene: 11. CDR3 loop: CASSQQTGYEGYTF. CDR3 sequence (DNA): TGTGCCAGCAGCCAACAGACAGGGTACGAGGGCTACACCTTC.

The rearrangement links TRBV9 to TRBJ2-1; D perhaps matches TRBD2 (10 bases). The V and J ends lost 5 bases and 4 bases respectively, with 31 bases between them. Germline values: CDR1 SGDLS, CDR2 YYNGEE. The CDR3 extends over 20 amino acids. The CDR3 loop reads CASSKRGDRELAGPYNEQFF. The CDR3 DNA reads TGTGCCAGCAGTAAGAGGGGGGACAGGGAACTAGCGGGGCCATACAATGAGCAGTTCTTC. The variable domain in full, completed from reference TRBV9 and TRBJ2-1, reads DSGVTQTPKHLITATGQRVTLRCSPRSGDLSVYWYQQSLDQGLQFLIQYYNGEERAKGNILERFSAQQFPDLHSELNLSSLELGDSALYFCASSKRGDRELAGPYNEQFFGPGTRLTVL.

The rearrangement uses TRBV11-3 and TRBJ2-4; 11 bases map to TRBD2. Trimming at V came to 5 bases and at J to 7 bases, leaving 4 bases not matched to a gene. The germline CDR1 and CDR2 sequences are SGHNT and YENEEA. The CDR3 is made up of 14 amino acids. CDR3: CASSAGTSGNIQYF. The CDR3 DNA reads TGTGCCAGCAGCGCGGGGACTAGCGGCAACATTCAGTACTTC. Full variable domain (rest looked up from reference TRBV11-3 and TRBJ2-4): EAGVVQSPRYKIIEKKQPVAFWCNPISGHNTLYWYLQNLGQGPELLIRYENEEAVDDSQLPKDRFSAERLKGVDSTLKIQPAELGDSAVYLCASSAGTSGNIQYFGAGTRLSVL.

The chain carries TRBV3-1 (or the pseudogene TRBV3-2) and TRBJ2-5, with D possibly matching TRBD2 (6 bases). Deletions cut 3 bases from V and 2 bases from J, with 10 bases between. The CDR3 totals 14 residues. CDR1 is LGHDT, CDR2 YNNKEL, per germline (reference sequence). CDR3 DNA: TGTGCCAGCAGCCATGGGGGACTTCAAGAGACCCAGTACTTC. Its translation: CASSHGGLQETQYF.

The chain is built from TRBV2 and TRBJ1-5; D perhaps matches TRBD1 (5 bases). Germline-derived CDR1 and CDR2 are SNHLY and FYNNEI. V lost 6 bases to trimming and J lost 0 bases, with 9 bases between them. The CDR3 is 14 amino acids. CDR3 in DNA: TGTGCCAGCAGGCTACAGGTTAGCAATCAGCCCCAGCATTTT. This gives the protein CASRLQVSNQPQHF.

This rearrangement joins TRBV7-2 to TRBJ2-1, with TRBD1 matching over 8 bases. The germline V gene has CDR1 SGHTA and CDR2 FQGNSA. V lost 4 bases to trimming and J lost 7 bases; unmatched junction nucleotides: 9. CDR3 length: 15 amino acids. The CDR3 DNA follows: TGTGCCAGCAGCTCAGGGGGCGGGGTCACTAATGAGCAGTTCTTC. Translation: CASSSGGGVTNEQFF. Looking up the rest from reference TRBV7-2 and TRBJ2-1 gives the full variable domain: GAGVSQSPSNKVTEKGKDVELRCDPISGHTALYWYRQSLGQGLEFLIYFQGNSAPDKSGLPSDRFSAERTGGSVSTLTIQRTQQEDSAVYLCASSSGGGVTNEQFFGPGTRLTVL.

In this sample, this clone turned up once. V usage is TRBV28 and J usage is TRBJ2-2, with D maybe TRBD1 (5 bases). The V end was cut by 5 bases, the J end by 2 bases, with 12 bases between. Germline CDR1 is MDHEN and CDR2 is SYDVKM. This CDR3 comprises 15 residues. CDR3 nucleotides: TGTGCCAGCAGTCTGGGGCGGTTAAACACCGGGGAGCTGTTTTTT. Translating gives CASSLGRLNTGELFF.

The chain combines TRBV19 with TRBJ2-7; possible D gene TRBD1, 5 bases. CDR1 and CDR2 (germline): LNHDA, SQIVND (reference sequence). This CDR3 is built from 11 residues. V was cut by 5 bases and J by 6 bases, with 8 bases left in between. CDR3 sequence: CASSGALEQYF. The CDR3 region has the DNA TGTGCCAGTAGTGGGGCCCTCGAGCAGTACTTC.

This clone was counted only a few times. The chain couples TRBV9 to TRBJ2-7; 7 nucleotides align to TRBD1. Germline V gene lookup returns CDR1 SGDLS and CDR2 YYNGEE. The CDR3 runs 14 residues. The J segment lost 7 bases and the V segment lost 0 bases, leaving 7 bases of the junction unmatched. The CDR3 is CASSVDGQEREQYF. CDR3 nucleotides: TGTGCCAGCAGCGTAGACGGACAGGAGAGGGAGCAGTACTTC.